The 15 T cell receptor beta chains listed next were all sequenced from one sample in a study of cytomegalovirus exposure and HLA in healthy donors. The PCR was carried out with 60 Vbeta primers and 13 Jbeta primers. Clones were sequenced by immunoSEQ multiplex PCR, and TCRdb holds only the in-frame ones, with some missing. This table has 120,000 to 150,000 clones, 82% appearing once. The sample was PBMCs. The receptors stem from a male donor in good health and CMV-seronegative.

J is TRBJ2-1 and V is TRBV5-4, with TRBD1 matching over 10 bases. Looked up from germline, CDR1 is SGHNT and CDR2 is YYREEE (reference sequence). J gave up 3 bases and V 2 bases, and 5 bases lay outside the gene matches. CDR3 length: 16 residues. The CDR3 sequence: CASSLAGQGIYNEQFF. Here the CDR3 DNA reads TGTGCCAGCAGCTTAGCGGGACAGGGGATCTACAATGAGCAGTTCTTC.

The chain couples TRBV5-1 to TRBJ2-5; 7 positions match TRBD1. The CDR3 extends over 19 amino acids. Germline V gene lookup returns CDR1 SGHRS and CDR2 YFSETQ. Unmatched junction bases numbered 18, after V lost 4 bases and J lost 0 bases. CDR3 loop: CASSPSRQGEGKYQETQYF. The DNA of the CDR3 is TGCGCCAGCAGCCCATCTAGACAGGGCGAGGGAAAGTACCAAGAGACCCAGTACTTC.

The V call is TRBV5-8, the J call TRBJ1-2; D unclear. The CDR3 spans 13 residues. Between the trimmed V and J ends, which lost 4 bases and 4 bases, there was a span of 11 bases. Germline loops: CDR1 SGHTS, CDR2 YDEGEE. DNA of the CDR3: TGTGCCAGCAGCCTTTACCAGCGCTATGGCTACACCTTC. This encodes CASSLYQRYGYTF.

The chain is built from TRBV6-1 and TRBJ1-1; 8 positions match TRBD1. Trimming took 5 bases from V and 1 from J; bases not matched to a gene: 6. Per the germline V gene, CDR1 is MNHNS and CDR2 is SASEGT. The CDR3 has 15 residues. The CDR3 DNA reads TGTGCCAGCAGTACCAGGACAGGGACGAACACTGAAGCTTTCTTT. Amino acids: CASSTRTGTNTEAFF.

V usage is TRBV7-8 and J usage is TRBJ1-2; D possibly corresponds to TRBD1 (6 bases). Trimming stripped 0 bases from V and 13 bases from J, with 15 bases between. This CDR3 is 13 amino acids long. Germline loops: CDR1 SGHVS, CDR2 FQNEAQ. CDR3 amino acids: CASSLAGTIGATF. CDR3 sequence (DNA): TGTGCCAGCAGCTTAGCGGGGACAATCGGAGCCACCTTC.

This clone has only a few counts. The chain uses TRBV7-9 and TRBJ1-2, with D uncertain. The CDR3 is 12 amino acids. V lost 4 bases and J 8 bases, leaving 11 bases between the germline ends. The germline V gene has CDR1 SEHNR and CDR2 FQNEAQ (reference sequence). CDR3 nucleotides: TGTGCCAGCAGCTCCGGGGTGCGGGGCTACACCTTC. This sequence encodes CASSSGVRGYTF.

The rearrangement uses TRBV25-1 and TRBJ1-4; no clear D gene. Germline V CDR1 and CDR2: MGHDK, SYGVNS. This CDR3 contains 17 residues. Trimming cost V 1 base and J 3 bases, with 15 bases left between them. The CDR3 is CASSEWAQEGPNEKLFF. DNA of the CDR3: TGTGCCAGCAGTGAATGGGCTCAAGAGGGTCCTAATGAAAAACTGTTTTTT.

The V and J genes are TRBV9 and TRBJ2-1; 8 nucleotides match TRBD2. V lost 4 bases to trimming and J lost 2 bases; unmatched junction nucleotides: 14. Germline V gives CDR1 SGDLS, CDR2 YYNGEE. The CDR3 contains 18 residues. The CDR3 sequence is CASSPRGNGGAPYNEQFF. In nucleotides, the CDR3 is TGTGCCAGCAGCCCCCGCGGGAACGGGGGGGCCCCCTACAATGAGCAGTTCTTC.

V and J are TRBV9 and TRBJ1-5; 7 bases line up with TRBD1. The CDR3 is made up of 15 amino acids. From germline, CDR1 is SGDLS and CDR2 YYNGEE. J lost 1 base, V lost 0 bases, and 1 base had no gene match. The CDR3 here is CASSVGDSSNQPQHF. DNA for the CDR3: TGTGCCAGCAGCGTAGGGGACAGCAGCAATCAGCCCCAGCATTTT.

The rearrangement uses TRBV4-1 and TRBJ2-7; 9 nucleotides match TRBD1. Germline CDR1 and CDR2: MGHRA and YSYEKL. The CDR3 extends over 15 amino acids. The V segment lost 3 bases and the J segment 9 bases; nucleotides outside the gene matches: 12. CDR3 DNA sequence: TGCGCCAGCAGCCAGGGGCGGACAGGGGTGGGGGGGCAGTACTTC. It yields the protein CASSQGRTGVGGQYF.

V usage is TRBV9 and J usage is TRBJ1-2, with no clear D. This CDR3 spans 13 amino acids. CDR1 and CDR2 from the germline V gene are SGDLS and YYNGEE. Trimming removed 2 bases at V and 7 bases at J, with 12 bases between. CDR3 sequence reads: CASSVTEEAGYTF. CDR3 in DNA: TGTGCCAGCAGCGTGACGGAGGAAGCTGGCTACACCTTC.

CDR3 residues: CASSPRLAGGGKTQYF. The CDR3 DNA reads TGTGCCAGCAGCCCCCGACTAGCGGGGGGGGGTAAGACCCAGTACTTC. V gene TRBV7-9 combines with J gene TRBJ2-5; 14 bases match TRBD2. V lost 5 bases and J lost 6; bases outside the gene matches: 8. The CDR3 contains 16 residues. Germline values: CDR1 SEHNR, CDR2 FQNEAQ (reference sequence).

The V gene is TRBV9, the J gene TRBJ2-5, with D perhaps TRBD2 (6 bases). V was pared by 0 bases and J by 1 base, with 10 bases between. The V gene's germline CDR1 is SGDLS and CDR2 YYNGEE. The CDR3 is 15 residues long. CDR3 amino acids: CASSVEGTLQETQYF. The CDR3 coding sequence is TGTGCCAGCAGCGTAGAGGGGACTCTCCAAGAGACCCAGTACTTC.

This clone was seen once. J is TRBJ2-1 and V is TRBV7-9; a possible D gene is TRBD2 (6 bases). Trimming pared 7 bases from V and 3 bases from J, leaving 19 bases between. This CDR3 comprises 16 residues. The V gene's germline CDR1 is SEHNR and CDR2 FQNEAQ (reference sequence). CDR3 sequence reads: CASTADGGEHYNEQFF. The DNA of the CDR3 is TGTGCCAGCACCGCGGATGGAGGGGAACACTACAATGAGCAGTTCTTC.

The chain links TRBV11-2 to TRBJ2-7, with no clear D. Germline assignment: CDR1 SGHAT and CDR2 FQNNGV. The CDR3 extends over 16 amino acids. The V end lost 5 bases, the J end lost 0 bases, and 17 bases lay between the germline ends. Here the CDR3 reads CASSPPGPYTSYEQYF. CDR3 in DNA: TGTGCCAGCAGCCCCCCGGGTCCTTATACCTCCTACGAGCAGTACTTC. Supplemented by reference TRBV11-2 and TRBJ2-7, the full variable domain reads EAGVAQSPRYKIIEKRQSVAFWCNPISGHATLYWYQQILGQGPKLLIQFQNNGVVDDSQLPKDRFSAERLKGVDSTLKIQPAKLEDSAVYLCASSPPGPYTSYEQYFGPGTRLTVT.